The T cell receptor (beta chain) under discussion was sequenced for a study of cytomegalovirus exposure and HLA in healthy donors (dated by TCRdb to about 2017). Study-level background: An earlier analysis of 587 of the donors reported over 250 Gb of sequence data and about 120 million unique TCR beta sequences obtained from about 179 million T cells. About 280 gigabases of sequencing data and about 92 million unique TCR sequences made up an early release that covered some 640 HLA-typed donors. The genetic ancestry cluster associated with self-reported Caucasian donors included 81% of the 398 genotyped donors. The study aimed to test whether signatures of past pathogen exposure could be identified by cataloging public T cell receptors. Using immunosequencing, the study profiled T cell repertoires from 666 subjects and related those repertoires to cytomegalovirus serostatus. Along with the 666-subject first cohort, a separate validation cohort of more than 90 different subjects was used. High-throughput TCR immunosequencing, statistical association of individual TCRs with disease status, and machine learning were combined to predict cytomegalovirus infection status. A later analysis re-analyzed previously published TCR beta repertoires from 650 to 800 donors and added high-resolution HLA genotyping to study TCR occurrence patterns. The later analysis used no new phenotypic data to find candidate immune exposures, relying instead on TCR beta sequences and their occurrence across donors. To decide whether each TCR beta V gene segment behaved as functional or pseudogenic, an earlier analysis of nearly 600 of the donors relied on high-throughput TCR beta sequencing. Donor age, sex, ethnicity and CMV serostatus were collected together with the repertoire data. A later genetic analysis took genome-wide SNP genotypes for about three fifths of the 666 donors and used that subset as a discovery cohort. All discovery cohort repertoires had been generated using a single sequencing platform. HLA typing covered class I and class II loci at four-digit resolution. Typing coverage varied by locus: 629-630 donors for A, B, C, DRB1 and DQB1; roughly 500 for DQA1; over 600 for DPA1; 400 to 480 for DPB1. About five DR-DQ haplotypes were treated as single units for association and clustering because of strong linkage in the cohort. Among almost 400 genotyped donors of the cohort, an average of about 240,000 unique TCR beta nucleotide sequences were sequenced per donor, around 18% of them non-productive.

Findings and caveats that apply to the study as a whole: An earlier analysis of some 560 of the donors showed that most TCR beta V segments appeared in productive rearrangements either about 90% or about 30% of the time, which broadly matched IMGT annotations. Most TCR sequences were seen in very few donors, while some public TCRs were found in many individuals. A group of highly shared sequence variants was considered likely to be a technical artifact of the sequencing pipeline. Linkage disequilibrium might explain the correlated functional status among segregating V segments, but an unknown experimental factor could not be excluded. Several of the top co-occurrence clusters appeared to be linked to parvovirus B19, influenza, CMV and Epstein-Barr virus, according to a later analysis. In a later analysis, most CMV-associated TCR beta chains were found to appear HLA-restricted, with HLA associations seemingly driven largely by CMV exposure. Over 15 rarely observed V segments, including chromosome 9 orphons, were excluded from the earlier analysis of some 590 of the donors because counts were too low. A further reported finding was that TCR beta sequences accurately predicted the HLA-A and HLA-B alleles for most subjects in the first cohort. Assigning TCR associations to individual alleles was difficult when HLA alleles, especially DR and DQ, strongly co-occurred. The cohort was sequenced for TCR beta chains only, and without alpha or paired-chain data the features that could be detected were limited. It was suggested by the authors that the approach could potentially be generalized to other disease states and immunological phenotypes. A later analysis associated some 17,000 TCR beta sequences with specific HLA alleles at a false discovery rate of 0.05. The classifier was reported to diagnose cytomegalovirus status with high specificity and sensitivity in both the original cohort and the validation cohort. In a later analysis, HLA-associated TCR beta chains showed more clonal expansion and lower generation probabilities than non-associated chains that were equally common. A total of 164 TCR beta chains were listed by the study as associated with cytomegalovirus. The 87-base-pair reads could not distinguish some IMGT-functional V segments, including TRBV6-2 and TRBV6-3, so those segments were excluded. A later analysis found that TCR association rates varied across HLA loci, with DRB1 alleles showing the most associated TCRs and HLA-C alleles the fewest. Because HLA typing was unavailable for some donors at each locus, only the typed subset was used in association tests. According to a later genetic analysis, donors in an Asian-associated ancestry cluster had fewer N-insertions in productive TCRs than the approximately 610-donor mean. Immune exposure information for the cohort was limited to CMV serostatus. A few of the identified cytomegalovirus-associated TCR beta chains were confirmed in vitro to be specific for cytomegalovirus antigens. The presence/absence analyses assumed that sequencing depth was roughly uniform across donors, and that assumption may not be true. V-gene and J-gene trimming of TCR beta chains was associated with a missense DCLRE1C variant in a later genetic analysis, and the association was replicated in an independent cohort.

Worth noting for this clone: The antigen this receptor binds is unknown. Nothing much larger sits one base from this clone, and base qualities are not available.

In total, roughly 670 healthy bone marrow donors made up the cohort. Cohort members were all nominally healthy when sampled, although unrecorded immune exposures were likely present. The donor was CMV seropositive and belonged to the group of 250 to 300 seropositive cohort members. A peripheral blood sample was collected from each donor, and TCR beta sequencing was performed on peripheral blood mononuclear cells. The Qiagen DNeasy Blood Extraction Kit was used to extract genomic DNA from the blood cell samples. Library generation was performed with the immunoSEQ multiplex PCR assay. A mixture of 60 forward primers for TCR Vbeta segments and 13 reverse primers for TCR Jbeta segments was used in the multiplex PCR. The CDR3 region of rearranged TCR beta genes was amplified from genomic DNA by a multiplex PCR assay. The Illumina HiSeq System was used to sequence the amplified TCR beta libraries as 87-base-pair reads. From the authors' description of their analysis: Across the 500 to 700 repertoires, a later analysis counted 80 million or so unique TCR beta chains, approximately 12 million of which were shared by at least two donors. Raw reads were error-corrected and collapsed into unique sequences by a nearest-neighbor algorithm in which closely related sequences were merged to remove PCR and sequencing errors. Alignment of CDR3 sequences to IMGT reference sequences was used to assign V, D and J gene segments. For a sequence to be retained, a match of at least six nucleotides to both a V gene segment and a J gene segment was required. A rearrangement counted as productive if the CDR3 had no stop codons and remained in frame with V and J, and every other rearrangement counted as non-productive. Following IMGT convention, CDR3 was defined as the stretch from the second conserved V-encoded cysteine to the conserved J-encoded phenylalanine. In an earlier analysis of approximately 500 of the donors, sequences lacking an unambiguous match to a single V gene segment were excluded. In an earlier analysis of some 590 of the donors, V segments were called functional above 56.7% productive rearrangements and were called segregating when the between-donor standard deviation exceeded 5%. A statistical classification framework was developed to diagnose cytomegalovirus status using the catalog of TCR beta chain sequences. V and J gene assignment, in a later analysis, came from comparing TCR nucleotide sequences with IMGT/GENE-DB human TR gene sequences. The TCRdist pipeline was used in a later analysis to assign CDR3 sequences and most-parsimonious VDJ recombination scenarios. In a later analysis, each TCR beta chain was defined by its CDR3 amino acid sequence together with its V-gene family, and reads without a unique V-gene family were excluded. A later analysis removed several hundred highly shared, low-generation-probability nucleotide sequences to deal with suspected cross-contamination and a sequencing artifact. A later analysis calculated a clonal expansion index for each public chain from normalized within-repertoire ranks of inferred template counts. Generation probabilities in a later analysis came from a VDJ recombination model fitted to out-of-frame rearrangements, and those results were checked against IGoR. In a later analysis, TCR-TCR, TCR-HLA and TCR-CMV co-occurrence was scored with hypergeometric tests, and a repertoire-size bias correction was applied to TCR pairs. A later analysis estimated false discovery rates by permuting HLA or CMV assignments 20 times. A later analysis grouped co-occurring TCRs with DBSCAN, adding TCRdist sequence similarity when clustering within HLA-allele-positive subsets. Repertoires with fewer than 30,000 or more than 120,000 public chains, plus five repertoires with anomalous nucleotide sharing, were excluded from co-occurrence clustering. TCRdb holds this immuneACCESS table with in-frame rearrangements only. Some clones are missing; in checked studies, unresolved V genes explain under half, and the rest has no known cause. The V and J calls and the clone size are those of that table, but D and trimming were determined from the DNA. This sample lists about 120,000 clones; over 65% were detected once. The leading ten clones occupy about 3.3% of the sample.

The V end loses 6 bases and the J end loses 5 bases, and a stretch of 18 bases separates them. Taken from the germline V gene, the CDR1 and CDR2 loops are KGHSH and LQKENI. The CDR3 runs 15 residues from the cysteine to the phenylalanine. CDR3 DNA is the only sequence kept; it has 45 bases, read in frame from the first base. Input material: PBMCs. The chain is assembled from TRBV18 and TRBJ2-3; the D gene lacks a confident call. This TCR derives from a woman aged 25 to 39 in good health and CMV-seropositive. The CDR3 protein is CASSTTRLEGDTQYF. The sequenced DNA: TGTGCCAGCTCCACCACCAGGTTGGAAGGAGATACGCAGTATTTT.